Listed here are 3 T cell receptor beta chains from one sample, sequenced in a study of read filtering for tumor transcriptome and immune sequencing. This library used around 400 ng RNA and molecular barcoded adaptors spanning alpha/delta and beta/gamma chains. MiXCR, run by TCRdb on the reads, gives a single entry per CDR3 protein. This table holds approximately 140,000 distinct CDR3 sequences, about 13% found once. Material for sequencing was a population of CD138-negative cells sorted from bone marrow. These receptors were obtained from a donor aged 40 or older with multiple myeloma.

This clonotype was counted ten times or more. The chain carries TRBV5-5 and TRBJ2-4; no clear D gene. In germline, CDR1 is SGHKS, CDR2 YYEKEE (reference sequence). The CDR3 has 13 amino acids. Trimming took 4 bases from V and 1 from J, leaving 6 bases between them. CDR3 residues: CASSVLAKNIQYF. CDR3 DNA sequence: TGTGCCAGCAGCGTTCTGGCCAAAAACATTCAGTACTTC.

In this sample, this clonotype turned up many times. The junction departs from the called germline gene at one end, perhaps through a read error. The rearrangement joins TRBV11-3 to TRBJ2-5; TRBD2 might be the D (5 bases). The CDR3 runs to 13 residues. Germline-derived CDR1 and CDR2 are SGHNT and YENEEA. DNA of the CDR3: TGTGCCAGCAGCTCGACGAACGGGAAACTTTCTCACTTC. Its protein is CASSSTNGKLSHF. Full variable domain (outside the CDR3, taken from reference TRBV11-3 and TRBJ2-5): EAGVVQSPRYKIIEKKQPVAFWCNPISGHNTLYWYLQNLGQGPELLIRYENEEAVDDSQLPKDRFSAERLKGVDSTLKIQPAELGDSAVYLCASSSTNGKLSHFGPGTRLLVL.

This clonotype was seen a handful of times. The genes are TRBV4-3 and TRBJ2-7; a weak D match, TRBD1 (5 bases). The CDR3 is 17 amino acids. Germline lookup yields CDR1 LGHNA and CDR2 YSLEER. Deletions cut 1 base from V and 8 bases from J, with 24 bases between. CDR3 sequence reads: CASSQGGELGGAFQQYF. CDR3 nucleotides: TGCGCCAGCAGCCAAGGGGGTGAGCTAGGTGGGGCATTCCAGCAGTACTTC.